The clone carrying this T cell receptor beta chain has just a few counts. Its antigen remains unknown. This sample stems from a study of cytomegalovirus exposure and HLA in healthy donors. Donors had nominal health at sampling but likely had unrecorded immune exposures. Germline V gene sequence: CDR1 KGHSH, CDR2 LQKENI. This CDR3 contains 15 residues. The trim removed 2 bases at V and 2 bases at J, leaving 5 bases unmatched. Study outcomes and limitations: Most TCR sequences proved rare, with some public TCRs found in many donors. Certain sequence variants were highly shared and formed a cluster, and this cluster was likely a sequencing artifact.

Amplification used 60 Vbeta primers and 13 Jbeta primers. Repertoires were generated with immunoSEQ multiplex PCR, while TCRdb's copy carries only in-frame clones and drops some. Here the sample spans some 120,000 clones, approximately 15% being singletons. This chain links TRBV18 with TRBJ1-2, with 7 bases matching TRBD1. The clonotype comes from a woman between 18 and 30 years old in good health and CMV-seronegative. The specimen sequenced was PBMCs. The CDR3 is CASSPETGSNYGYTF. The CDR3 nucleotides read TGTGCCAGCTCACCAGAGACAGGGTCCAACTATGGCTACACCTTC.